This T cell receptor (beta chain) was sequenced for a study of cytomegalovirus exposure and HLA in healthy donors. In germline, CDR1 is KGHSH, CDR2 LQKENI. V shed 6 bases and J 7 bases; nucleotides not matched to a gene: 16. The CDR3 covers 16 residues. This PCR relied on a set of 60 Vbeta primers and 13 Jbeta primers. Sequencing was performed with immunoSEQ multiplex PCR; in TCRdb, only in-frame clones are kept and a portion is missing. Seen here are some 210,000 clones, around 81% observed once, and the top ten hold roughly a tenth. The chain recombines TRBV18 with TRBJ2-5; 8 bases are shared with TRBD2. Sequenced: PBMCs. This clonotype was sampled from a woman aged 50 to 60 in good health and CMV-seropositive. CDR3 amino acids: CASSSVASGYTWTQYF. For the CDR3, the DNA is TGTGCCAGCTCCTCGGTGGCTAGCGGGTATACGTGGACCCAGTACTTC.